One sample yielded the 8 T cell receptor beta chains listed below, sequenced in a study of cytomegalovirus exposure and HLA in healthy donors. Primers for the PCR totalled 60 Vbeta and 13 Jbeta. TCRdb keeps only in-frame clones here, not all; method: immunoSEQ multiplex PCR. The table has 150,000 to 200,000 clones, about three quarters seen once; the top ten hold 0.95% to 1.4%. Sequencing used PBMCs. These receptors were taken from a woman aged 40-49 years in good health and CMV-seronegative.

The chain uses TRBV5-1 and TRBJ1-1, with 8 bases fitting TRBD1. The CDR3 contains 15 residues. CDR1 and CDR2 from the germline V gene are SGHRS and YFSETQ. V was clipped by 0 bases and J by 5 bases; unmatched bases: 6. The DNA of the CDR3 is TGCGCCAGCAGCTTGGGCAGGGGGCGAGGGACTGAAGCTTTCTTT. Translating it yields CASSLGRGRGTEAFF.

The genes are TRBV29-1 and TRBJ1-2; no clear D gene. CDR3 size: 14 residues. In germline, CDR1 is SQVTM, CDR2 ANQGSEA. The ends were cut back, 2 bases at V and 3 bases at J, with 13 bases in the middle. This chain's CDR3 is CSVENPESYYGYTF. CDR3 sequence (DNA): TGCAGCGTTGAAAATCCGGAGAGTTACTATGGCTACACCTTC.

The V gene is TRBV5-1, the J gene TRBJ2-1; 7 positions agree with TRBD2. CDR3 length equals 15 residues. J lost 1 base, V lost 4 bases, and 5 bases had no gene match. Germline CDR1 is SGHRS and CDR2 is YFSETQ. This CDR3 reads CASSASGVSYNEQFF. Written as DNA, the CDR3 is TGCGCCAGCAGCGCTAGCGGAGTTTCCTACAATGAGCAGTTCTTC.

The chain links TRBV28 to TRBJ2-5, with a tentative D call TRBD2 (5 bases). Trimming cost V 5 bases and J 5 bases, with 18 bases left between them. Germline CDR1 and CDR2: MDHEN and SYDVKM. This CDR3 is 15 amino acids long. The CDR3 here is CASSETGLGWETQYF. The CDR3 coding sequence is TGTGCCAGCAGTGAGACGGGATTGGGGTGGGAGACCCAGTACTTC.

This chain links TRBV28 with TRBJ2-7; 10 positions match TRBD2. With V trimmed by 2 bases and J by 7 bases, 14 bases remained unmatched. CDR3 size: 17 residues. CDR1 is MDHEN and CDR2 is SYDVKM in the germline V gene. CDR3 in amino acids: CASSLVSTSGYPGEQYV. The CDR3 nucleotides read TGTGCCAGCAGTTTAGTTTCGACTAGCGGGTACCCAGGGGAGCAGTACGTC.

V and J are TRBV6-1 and TRBJ2-7; tentative D call: TRBD2 (7 bases). This CDR3 is 14 amino acids long. CDR1 and CDR2 (germline): MNHNS, SASEGT. The ends were cut back, 5 bases at V and 4 bases at J, with 15 bases in the middle. The CDR3 reads CASSKGGDGYEQYF. The CDR3 DNA reads as TGTGCCAGCAGTAAGGGGGGGGATGGTTACGAGCAGTACTTC.

The V gene is TRBV4-1, the J gene TRBJ1-2; 8 positions match TRBD1. CDR3 length: 13 residues. J lost 5 bases, V lost 4 bases, and 3 bases had no gene match. The V gene's germline CDR1 is MGHRA and CDR2 YSYEKL. This CDR3 is CASSRRQGYGYTF. DNA of the CDR3: TGCGCCAGCAGCCGGAGACAGGGGTATGGCTACACCTTC.

The chain is built from TRBV5-6 and TRBJ1-3; 9 positions match TRBD1. With 4 bases clipped from V and 8 bases from J, the junction kept 19 bases outside the gene matches. The CDR3 is 18 residues long. Germline loops: CDR1 SGHDT, CDR2 YYEEEE. The CDR3 bases are TGTGCCAGCAGCCTGGGACAGGGACTGAACCTGATAGGGGACACCATATATTTT. Translating it yields CASSLGQGLNLIGDTIYF.